This T cell receptor beta chain was found in a study of blood T cell repertoires in COVID-19. CDR3 length: 15 residues. Germline V gene sequence: CDR1 SGHAT, CDR2 FQNNGV. V was clipped by 5 bases and J by 4 bases; unmatched bases: 8. As originally analysed: Estimated nucleated cell counts came from reference gene primer amplification. Produced via immunoSEQ multiplex PCR; TCRdb's table is partial and in-frame only. V, J and clone size derive from that table, while D and trimming were established from the DNA sequence. Among under 350,000 clones listed, approximately 90% were seen once. The sequenced sample consisted of peripheral blood. The chain combines TRBV11-2 with TRBJ1-3; the match to TRBD1 covers 7 bases. The source is a man between 40 and 49 years old with acute or convalescent COVID-19. As DNA, the CDR3 is TGTGCCAGCAGCCCAGGGGACAGACAAGGAAACACCATATATTTT. Translated: CASSPGDRQGNTIYF.